Sequencing of this T cell receptor (beta chain) was carried out in a study of T cells in Graves' hyperthyroidism and ophthalmopathy. Overall study: At initial diagnosis, before any treatment had begun, peripheral blood was obtained.

The CDR3 totals 15 residues. The V segment lost 6 bases and the J segment 1 base; nucleotides outside the gene matches: 7. From germline, CDR1 is MNHNS and CDR2 SASEGT. Amplification of TCR beta CDR3 regions used RNA as the template. In the first-round RT-PCR of the TCR CDR3, the HTBI primer set was used. TCRdb ran MiXCR on the multiplex PCR reads and lists one entry per CDR3 protein. The table records about 350,000 distinct CDR3 sequences, roughly 18% of them present only once. Study observations and caveats: Researchers found most expanded thyroid clonotypes above 0.001 in blood as well.

This clonotype came up many times. Its antigen is unknown. The PBMCs studied were ones that came from about 9.9 ml fresh peripheral blood. The genes are TRBV6-1 and TRBJ1-1; 8 bases are a match to TRBD1. The receptor's source is a woman between 35 and 50 years old with Graves' ophthalmopathy. The sample consisted of blood. The CDR3 here is CASSRPGTGNTEAFF. CDR3 coding DNA: TGTGCCAGCAGCCGTCCCGGGACAGGGAACACTGAAGCTTTCTTT.